This T cell receptor beta chain comes out of a study of hypomethylating agent response in myelodysplastic syndrome. The overall study: Responders were about six patients with complete response or hematologic improvement; 4 or 5 were non-responders. Findings and caveats of the study: After hypomethylating agent treatment, diversity and clonality showed no significant change, overall or by response.

The CDR3 sequence is 13 residues long. The germline V gene encodes CDR1 SSHAT and CDR2 FNYEAQ (reference sequence). V shed 3 bases and J shed 4 bases, with 7 bases lying between them. Assay used: immunoSEQ multiplex PCR; TCRdb lists only in-frame clones, some missing. The repertoire includes a few thousand clones, 82% of them detected once, and around 5.3% sits in the top ten. This clone was seen more than once but under ten times. Its specificity is not known. This TCR was sampled from a human donor with myelodysplastic syndrome. The chain employs TRBV7-7 and TRBJ2-1; D might be TRBD2 (5 bases). Specimen: bone marrow, collected before or after starting hypomethylating agent treatment for myelodysplastic syndrome (not recorded which). This CDR3 reads CASSFERYNEQFF. The DNA for the CDR3 is TGTGCCAGCAGCTTCGAGCGGTACAATGAGCAGTTCTTC.